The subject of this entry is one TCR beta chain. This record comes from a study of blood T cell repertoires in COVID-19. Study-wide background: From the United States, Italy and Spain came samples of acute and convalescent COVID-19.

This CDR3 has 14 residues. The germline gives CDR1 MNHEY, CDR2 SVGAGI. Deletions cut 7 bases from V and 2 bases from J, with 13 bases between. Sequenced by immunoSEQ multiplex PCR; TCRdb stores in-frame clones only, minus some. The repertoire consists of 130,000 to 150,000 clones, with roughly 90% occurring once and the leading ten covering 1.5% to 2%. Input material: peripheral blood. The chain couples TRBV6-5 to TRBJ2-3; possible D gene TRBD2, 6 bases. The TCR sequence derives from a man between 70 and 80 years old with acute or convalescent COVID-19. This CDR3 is CASTSDYPTDTQYF. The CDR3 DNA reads TGTGCCAGCACCTCGGACTACCCCACAGATACGCAGTATTTT.